This passage covers 11 T cell receptor beta chains from one sample sequenced in a study of CD8+ T cells in alopecia areata. Treatment denoted: oral pan-JAK inhibitor, 5-10 mg twice daily. RNA, once extracted, was reverse transcribed into cDNA for use as the sequencing template. This table comes from immunoSEQ multiplex PCR, and its TCRdb copy is limited to in-frame clones, with some not included. Here the sample spans 100,000 to 150,000 clones, roughly 63% being singletons. Material: CD8+ T cells sorted from blood, obtained at week 4, from a patient treated with tofacitinib. The receptors here all came from a human donor with alopecia areata.

This sequence joins TRBV2 and TRBJ2-3; 8 nucleotides line up with TRBD2. J lost 2 bases, V lost 3 bases, and 4 bases had no gene match. The CDR3 is 15 amino acids. The germline V gene has CDR1 SNHLY and CDR2 FYNNEI. DNA of the CDR3: TGTGCCAGCAGTGAGCCAGCGGGGGTCACAGATACGCAGTATTTT. Amino acid sequence: CASSEPAGVTDTQYF. The full variable domain, completed using reference TRBV2 and TRBJ2-3, is EPEVTQTPSHQVTQMGQEVILRCVPISNHLYFYWYRQILGQKVEFLVSFYNNEISEKSEIFDDQFSVERPDGSNFTLKIRSTKLEDSAMYFCASSEPAGVTDTQYFGPGTRLTVL.

V usage is TRBV29-1 and J usage is TRBJ2-5; 7 bases match TRBD2. V shed 6 bases, J shed 3 bases, and the junction held 10 bases outside the gene matches. Germline assignment: CDR1 SQVTM and CDR2 ANQGSEA. The CDR3 is made up of 14 amino acids. The CDR3 DNA follows: TGCAGCGTGTGGGGAGGGACTTTTAAAGAGACCCAGTACTTC. Amino acid sequence: CSVWGGTFKETQYF.

The chain has TRBV7-9 and TRBJ1-1; D not certain. This CDR3 comprises 11 residues. The V end was cut by 1 base, the J end by 7 bases, with 4 bases between. Germline CDR1 and CDR2: SEHNR and FQNEAQ (reference sequence). The DNA for the CDR3 is TGTGCCAGCAGCTTAGGGGTTGAAGCTTTCTTT. It translates to CASSLGVEAFF.

This clone was counted between two and nine times. The gene calls are TRBV9 and TRBJ1-1; weak D call: TRBD1 (5 bases). V lost 2 bases, J lost 3 bases, and 8 bases lay in between. The CDR3 totals 13 residues. In germline, CDR1 is SGDLS, CDR2 YYNGEE. CDR3 sequence (DNA): TGTGCCAGCAGCGTTGGGGGAGACACTGAAGCTTTCTTT. Protein sequence: CASSVGGDTEAFF. Drawing the rest from reference TRBV9 and TRBJ1-1, the complete variable domain is DSGVTQTPKHLITATGQRVTLRCSPRSGDLSVYWYQQSLDQGLQFLIQYYNGEERAKGNILERFSAQQFPDLHSELNLSSLELGDSALYFCASSVGGDTEAFFGQGTRLTVV.

The V and J genes are TRBV7-6 and TRBJ1-1; perhaps TRBD1 as D (5 bases). V was clipped by 5 bases and J by 0 bases, with 10 bases between them. The germline CDR1 and CDR2 sequences are SGHVS and FNYEAQ. This CDR3 region has 14 residues. This CDR3 is CASSLGTVNTEAFF. The CDR3 DNA reads TGTGCCAGCAGCCTTGGGACGGTGAACACTGAAGCTTTCTTT.

This sequence joins TRBV29-1 and TRBJ2-1; D might be TRBD1 (5 bases). There are 15 residues in the CDR3. The germline V gene encodes CDR1 SQVTM and CDR2 ANQGSEA. Trimming cost V 5 bases and J 3 bases, with 17 bases left between them. CDR3 sequence: CSVPQGATGYNEQFF. The CDR3 DNA reads as TGCAGCGTTCCACAAGGGGCCACGGGCTACAATGAGCAGTTCTTC.

There are a few counts of this clone. This rearrangement joins TRBV30 to TRBJ2-7; 9 bases are a match to TRBD1. Germline V gene data show CDR1 as GTSNPN and CDR2 as SVGIG (reference sequence). The trim removed 3 bases at V and 5 bases at J, leaving 8 bases unmatched. The CDR3 is 14 amino acids. CDR3 sequence reads: CAWSPGQGSDEQYF. The DNA of the CDR3 is TGTGCCTGGAGCCCGGGACAGGGCAGTGACGAGCAGTACTTC.

V gene TRBV27 combines with J gene TRBJ1-6, with 12 bases fitting TRBD1. Trimming took 5 bases from V and 8 from J; bases not matched to a gene: 4. Germline values: CDR1 MNHEY, CDR2 SMNVEV (reference sequence). The length of the CDR3 is 15 residues. As DNA, the CDR3 is TGTGCCAGCAGTGGGACAGGGGGCTTGGATTCACCCCTCCACTTT. Translating it yields CASSGTGGLDSPLHF.

This chain joins TRBV10-3 and TRBJ2-7, with 9 positions matching TRBD1. Trimming cost V 0 bases and J 7 bases; bases outside gene matches: 7. Germline loops: CDR1 ENHRY, CDR2 SYGVKD. The CDR3 totals 15 residues. The CDR3 sequence: CAISESWTGEVEQYF. Here the CDR3 DNA reads TGTGCCATCAGTGAGTCGTGGACAGGGGAGGTGGAGCAGTACTTC.

The chain combines TRBV5-1 with TRBJ2-7; D is ambiguous. With 5 bases removed from V and 3 bases from J, the gap between germline ends came to 6 bases. CDR1 and CDR2 (germline): SGHRS, YFSETQ. The CDR3 length is 11 residues. In DNA form, the CDR3 reads TGCGCCAGCAGTGGCAGCTACGAGCAGTACTTC. Translation: CASSGSYEQYF.

The chain employs TRBV10-3 and TRBJ2-5; the match to TRBD2 covers 11 bases. Germline CDR1 is ENHRY and CDR2 is SYGVKD. The CDR3 runs to 16 residues. J gave up 3 bases and V 5 bases, and 8 bases lay outside the gene matches. The DNA of the CDR3 is TGTGCCATCAGTTTCCCCGGGACTAGCGGCGAAGAGACCCAGTACTTC. This codes for CAISFPGTSGEETQYF.